This T cell receptor (beta chain) appears in the sequencing data of a study of cytomegalovirus exposure and HLA in healthy donors. The PCR ran on 60 Vbeta and 13 Jbeta primers. Authors' methods: Around 10 million of the about 80 million unique TCR beta chains counted in a later analysis were shared. Clones were read by immunoSEQ multiplex PCR, and TCRdb kept only the in-frame ones, dropping some. V, J and clone size are taken as reported in that table, and D and trimming were inferred from the DNA itself. The sample data list roughly 140,000 clones. Note on this clone: Its antigen is undetermined.

Study-level points and caveats: The authors later linked a missense DCLRE1C variant to TCR beta V- and J-gene trimming.

Trimming cost V 3 bases and J 2 bases; bases outside gene matches: 6. The CDR3 has 15 residues. Germline-derived CDR1 and CDR2 are MNHEY and SVGAGI. The sample comprised PBMCs. The TCR comes from a male donor in good health and CMV-seronegative. The V gene is TRBV6-5, the J gene TRBJ2-7, with TRBD2 matching over 8 bases. The CDR3 is CASSYTGTRAYEQYF. CDR3 DNA: TGTGCCAGCAGTTATACCGGGACTAGAGCCTACGAGCAGTACTTC.